Each of the 11 T cell receptor beta chains below was sequenced from the same sample in a study of blood T cell repertoires in COVID-19. The assay was immunoSEQ multiplex PCR, and TCRdb's table has in-frame clones only and misses some. Seen here are some 130,000 clones, roughly 83% observed once, and the top ten hold more than 1.3%. The sample was peripheral blood. The receptors originated from a man aged 55-75 years with acute or convalescent COVID-19.

This rearrangement joins TRBV28 to TRBJ2-3; weak D call: TRBD1 (6 bases). Germline V gives CDR1 MDHEN, CDR2 SYDVKM. CDR3 length equals 13 residues. V dropped 11 bases and J dropped 7 bases, with 19 bases sitting between them. The CDR3 DNA reads as TGTGCCGCACAGGGAGTAATTTTAAATACGCAGTATTTT. Translation gives CAAQGVILNTQYF.

This clone appeared a few times. The V call is TRBV7-8, the J call TRBJ2-7; tentatively, D is TRBD1 (6 bases). CDR3 length: 16 residues. V lost 1 base to trimming and J lost 2 bases, with 15 bases between them. Germline CDR1 SGHVS, CDR2 FQNEAQ. CDR3 loop: CASSLDWTDKAYEQYF. DNA of the CDR3: TGTGCCAGCAGCTTAGACTGGACAGACAAAGCCTACGAGCAGTACTTC.

The V gene is TRBV11-3, the J gene TRBJ2-2; D not resolved. The CDR3 is 15 amino acids. Trimming removed 1 base at V and 0 bases at J, with 6 bases between. Germline lookup yields CDR1 SGHNT and CDR2 YENEEA. The CDR3 here is CASSLGVANTGELFF. The CDR3 DNA sequence: TGTGCCAGCAGCTTAGGCGTCGCGAACACCGGGGAGCTGTTTTTT.

The chain employs TRBV27 and TRBJ1-1, with 8 bases matching TRBD1. The CDR3 length is 15 residues. J lost 1 base, V lost 3 bases, and 4 bases had no gene match. Germline CDR1 reads MNHEY; CDR2 reads SMNVEV (reference sequence). This chain's CDR3 is CASSFGQGGNTEAFF. For the CDR3, the DNA is TGTGCCAGCAGTTTCGGACAGGGAGGGAACACTGAAGCTTTCTTT.

This clone was recorded once. J is TRBJ1-2 and V is TRBV19; the match to TRBD1 covers 7 bases. The CDR3 totals 13 residues. V shed 6 bases and J 7 bases; nucleotides not matched to a gene: 8. CDR1 and CDR2 from the germline V gene are LNHDA and SQIVND (reference sequence). The CDR3 loop is CASSSDREGGYTF. CDR3 in DNA: TGTGCCAGTAGCTCAGACAGGGAAGGTGGCTACACCTTC.

V is TRBV5-6 and J is TRBJ2-5; possible D gene TRBD1, 6 bases. The CDR3 extends over 14 amino acids. The ends were cut back, 2 bases at V and 4 bases at J, with 12 bases in the middle. CDR1 is SGHDT, CDR2 YYEEEE, per germline. DNA of the CDR3: TGTGCCAGCAGCTTAACAGGGCGGCCAGAGACCCAGTACTTC. Protein: CASSLTGRPETQYF.

The table lists this clone with a few counts. The rearrangement links TRBV29-1 to TRBJ2-2, with 7 bases matching TRBD1. CDR3 length: 13 residues. V shed 7 bases, J shed 3 bases, and the junction held 5 bases outside the gene matches. Per germline, CDR1 SQVTM and CDR2 ANQGSEA. The CDR3 DNA reads TGCAGCGCCGGGACAGTAGACACCGGGGAGCTGTTTTTT. It specifies CSAGTVDTGELFF.

This sequence joins TRBV6-2 or TRBV6-3 and TRBJ2-1; D call uncertain. This CDR3 contains 12 residues. Between the trimmed V and J ends, which lost 8 bases and 1 base, there was a span of 6 bases. Looked up from germline, CDR1 is MNHEY and CDR2 is SVGEGT. CDR3 in amino acids: CASGLSYNEQFF. The DNA of the CDR3 is TGTGCCAGCGGCCTATCCTACAATGAGCAGTTCTTC.

This clone was seen only once. The chain recombines TRBV11-2 with TRBJ2-7, with 8 bases fitting TRBD1. V shed 4 bases, J shed 6 bases, and the junction held 14 bases outside the gene matches. This CDR3 region has 16 residues. The germline V gene has CDR1 SGHAT and CDR2 FQNNGV. The CDR3 DNA sequence: TGTGCCAGCAGCTCCCGGACAGGGATGATCTCCCGCGAGCAGTACTTC. It encodes CASSSRTGMISREQYF.

The V call is TRBV6-5, the J call TRBJ1-6; D gene ambiguous. CDR3 length: 14 residues. Germline lookup yields CDR1 MNHEY and CDR2 SVGAGI. V lost 4 bases to trimming and J lost 8 bases, with 12 bases between them. The CDR3 region is CASSSTLADSPLHF. CDR3 sequence (DNA): TGTGCCAGCAGTTCGACACTCGCAGATTCACCCCTCCACTTT.

The chain has TRBV11-3 and TRBJ1-1; D uncertain. The V gene's germline CDR1 is SGHNT and CDR2 YENEEA. This CDR3 is built from 13 residues. V was clipped by 2 bases and J by 0 bases, with 4 bases between them. The DNA of the CDR3 is TGTGCCAGCAGCTTATCTATGAACACTGAAGCTTTCTTT. This codes for CASSLSMNTEAFF.